A single sample is the source of the 23 T cell receptor beta chains below, sequenced in a study of T cells in Graves' hyperthyroidism and ophthalmopathy. TCR beta CDR3 regions were amplified from RNA transcripts. Carried out on the TCR CDR3, a first-round RT-PCR used the HTBI primer set. MiXCR, applied by TCRdb to the multiplex PCR reads, yields one record per CDR3 protein. In the table there are approximately 300,000 distinct CDR3 sequences, roughly 19% of which are singletons. Input material: blood. Source of these receptors: a middle-aged man with Graves' ophthalmopathy.

The table lists this clonotype with a few counts. The CDR3, as DNA: TGTGCCAGCAGCTTATTTAGGGGACAGGGCATCACAGATACGCAGTATTTT. Protein sequence: CASSLFRGQGITDTQYF. The rearrangement links TRBV7-9 to TRBJ2-3; 9 nucleotides align to TRBD1. Germline V gene data show CDR1 as SEHNR and CDR2 as FQNEAQ (reference sequence). V dropped 2 bases and J dropped 2; count of bases not matched to a gene: 8. This CDR3 comprises 17 residues.

This clonotype was detected many times. The J gene is TRBJ1-5, the V gene TRBV12-3 or TRBV12-4; D may be TRBD1 (6 bases). V was trimmed by 5 bases and J by 7 bases, leaving 18 bases between them. This CDR3 is 15 amino acids long. The CDR3 here is CASSQNRVLRQPQHF. In DNA, the CDR3 is TGTGCCAGCAGTCAAAACAGGGTTCTTCGACAGCCCCAGCATTTT.

A note on this clonotype: This could be a read error, since a much larger clone is one nucleotide away. The V and J genes are TRBV9 and TRBJ2-1; 10 bases line up with TRBD2. This CDR3 comprises 17 residues. With V trimmed by 4 bases and J by 0 bases, 7 bases remained unmatched. Looked up from germline, CDR1 is SGDLS and CDR2 is YYNGEE. CDR3: CASSPGASGSSYNEQFF. CDR3 coding DNA: TGTGCCAGCAGCCCCGGGGCTAGCGGGAGCTCCTACAATGAGCAGTTCTTC.

The CDR3 coding sequence is TGCAGTGCCGATAGACGTCAGGGGGCCAACGTCCTGACTTTC. As protein: CSADRRQGANVLTF. J is TRBJ2-6 and V is TRBV20-1; D call uncertain. The CDR3 runs 14 residues. The V and J ends lost 6 bases and 4 bases respectively, with 13 bases between them. Germline assignment: CDR1 DFQATT and CDR2 SNEGSKA (reference sequence).

The table lists this clonotype with a few counts. V gene TRBV19 combines with J gene TRBJ1-1; D is undetermined. This CDR3 is 11 amino acids long. Per germline, CDR1 LNHDA and CDR2 SQIVND (reference sequence). V was cut by 5 bases and J by 3 bases, with 4 bases left in between. The CDR3 nucleotides are TGTGCCAGTAGTGCCCACACTGAAGCTTTCTTT. It yields the protein CASSAHTEAFF.

This clonotype occurred many times. The chain carries TRBV24-1 and TRBJ2-1, with 8 bases that match TRBD1. CDR1 is KGHDR, CDR2 SFDVKD, per germline. The J segment lost 4 bases and the V segment lost 3 bases, leaving 10 bases of the junction unmatched. CDR3 length: 17 residues. The CDR3 nucleotides are TGTGCCACCAGTGATCCGACTGCCGGGACAGGATACAATGAGCAGTTCTTC. Amino acids: CATSDPTAGTGYNEQFF.

There are a few counts of this clonotype. The chain uses TRBV6-1 and TRBJ2-7; the D gene is possibly TRBD1 (5 bases). The CDR3 is made up of 17 amino acids. The germline V gene has CDR1 MNHNS and CDR2 SASEGT. V was pared by 4 bases and J by 1 base, with 20 bases between. The CDR3 here is CASSGHRRSQGSYEQYF. Written as DNA, the CDR3 is TGTGCCAGCAGTGGACATCGTCGCTCCCAGGGTTCCTACGAGCAGTACTTC.

V and J are TRBV27 and TRBJ2-5, with a tentative D call TRBD1 (6 bases). CDR1 and CDR2 from the germline V gene are MNHEY and SMNVEV (reference sequence). This CDR3 is built from 13 residues. Trimming cost V 4 bases and J 7 bases, with 13 bases left between them. The CDR3 sequence: CASSSTGSGTQYF. The CDR3 DNA follows: TGTGCCAGCAGTTCTACAGGGTCAGGGACCCAGTACTTC.

This clonotype occurred many times. The chain couples TRBV20-1 to TRBJ2-1, with 14 bases fitting TRBD2. Looked up from germline, CDR1 is DFQATT and CDR2 is SNEGSKA (reference sequence). The CDR3 has 16 amino acids. V dropped 6 bases and J dropped 4; count of bases not matched to a gene: 8. The CDR3 region is CSAETGTSGSYNEQFF. The CDR3 nucleotides read TGCAGTGCAGAGACCGGGACTAGCGGGAGTTACAATGAGCAGTTCTTC.

This clonotype showed up many times. The chain recombines TRBV9 with TRBJ2-5; D might be TRBD2 (6 bases). V lost 0 bases to trimming and J lost 2 bases, with 14 bases between them. In germline, CDR1 is SGDLS, CDR2 YYNGEE. There are 16 residues in the CDR3. CDR3 loop: CASSVAAGRGQETQYF. The CDR3 DNA follows: TGTGCCAGCAGCGTAGCCGCGGGACGGGGGCAAGAGACCCAGTACTTC. The whole variable domain, filled in from reference TRBV9 and TRBJ2-5, reads DSGVTQTPKHLITATGQRVTLRCSPRSGDLSVYWYQQSLDQGLQFLIQYYNGEERAKGNILERFSAQQFPDLHSELNLSSLELGDSALYFCASSVAAGRGQETQYFGPGTRLLVL.

Comments on this clonotype: This may stem from a read error, because a much larger clone lies one nucleotide away. CDR3 region: CASSPGTGAYEQFF. The CDR3 DNA is TGTGCCAGCAGCCCCGGGACAGGAGCCTACGAGCAGTTCTTC. The rearrangement uses TRBV3-1 and TRBJ2-7; 8 positions agree with TRBD1. The J call is in doubt because the DNA end fits TRBJ2-1 better. CDR1 is LGHDT, CDR2 YNNKEL, per germline (reference sequence). There are 14 residues in the CDR3.

In its sample, this clonotype was seen a few times. V gene TRBV5-6 combines with J gene TRBJ1-1; weak D call: TRBD1 (5 bases). The length of the CDR3 is 15 residues. Looked up from germline, CDR1 is SGHDT and CDR2 is YYEEEE. Deletions cut 0 bases from V and 0 bases from J, with 9 bases between. The CDR3 DNA reads as TGTGCCAGCAGCTTGGTTGACAGAATGAACACTGAAGCTTTCTTT. Amino acids: CASSLVDRMNTEAFF.

This clonotype appeared many times. The chain links TRBV5-1 to TRBJ1-1; D is possibly TRBD1 (6 bases). Trimming cost V 0 bases and J 4 bases, with 13 bases left between them. Germline V gene lookup returns CDR1 SGHRS and CDR2 YFSETQ. The CDR3 extends over 15 amino acids. CDR3 in DNA: TGCGCCAGCAGCTTGGCTCAGGGGTCGGGCACTGAAGCTTTCTTT. As protein: CASSLAQGSGTEAFF.

The rearrangement joins TRBV11-2 to TRBJ2-7; 10 positions agree with TRBD2. The trim removed 5 bases at V and 2 bases at J, leaving 9 bases unmatched. Germline V gives CDR1 SGHAT, CDR2 FQNNGV. The CDR3 is 16 amino acids. The CDR3 region is CASSIVAGGRTYEQYF. DNA of the CDR3: TGTGCCAGCAGCATCGTAGCGGGAGGTCGGACCTACGAGCAGTACTTC.

The J gene is TRBJ2-1, the V gene TRBV19; TRBD2 might be the D (6 bases). This CDR3 comprises 14 residues. Germline V gene sequence: CDR1 LNHDA, CDR2 SQIVND (reference sequence). V was clipped by 3 bases and J by 7 bases, with 13 bases between them. The CDR3 coding sequence is TGTGCCAGTAGTATGACCGGGAGCAAGAATGAGCAGTTCTTC. It specifies CASSMTGSKNEQFF.

This clonotype showed up many times. This sequence joins TRBV18 and TRBJ2-5; D is possibly TRBD1 (5 bases). Germline CDR1 KGHSH, CDR2 LQKENI. CDR3 length equals 13 residues. With 3 bases removed from V and 2 bases from J, the gap between germline ends came to 7 bases. The CDR3, as DNA: TGTGCCAGCTCACCGGACATACAAGAGACCCAGTACTTC. Its protein is CASSPDIQETQYF.

The rearrangement joins TRBV5-6 to TRBJ2-5, with TRBD2 matching 8 bases. This CDR3 contains 15 residues. CDR1 and CDR2 (germline): SGHDT, YYEEEE. V was pared by 4 bases and J by 4 bases, with 9 bases of the junction left unmatched. The CDR3 region is CASSAGRGSGETQYF. CDR3 DNA sequence: TGTGCCAGCAGCGCCGGGAGGGGCAGTGGAGAGACCCAGTACTTC.

In DNA form, the CDR3 reads TGTGCCAGCAGCGCCGTGGGTGGAACGAACACCGGGGAGCTGTTTTTT. As protein: CASSAVGGTNTGELFF. V is TRBV9 and J is TRBJ2-2; D unresolved. The germline V gene encodes CDR1 SGDLS and CDR2 YYNGEE. This CDR3 comprises 16 residues. The V gene lost 3 bases and the J gene lost 0 bases, with 12 bases spanning the gap.

This clonotype was seen many times. The rearrangement links TRBV28 to TRBJ2-5, with 9 bases identical to TRBD1. Germline-derived CDR1 and CDR2 are MDHEN and SYDVKM. The CDR3 length is 16 residues. Trimming removed 6 bases from V and 5 bases from J; junction bases left unmatched: 13. The CDR3 sequence is CASSPPTGQGQETQYF. The CDR3 nucleotides are TGTGCCAGCAGCCCCCCGACCGGACAGGGGCAGGAGACCCAGTACTTC.

V usage is TRBV19 and J usage is TRBJ2-1; the D gene is possibly TRBD1 (5 bases). CDR1 and CDR2 (germline): LNHDA, SQIVND (reference sequence). V was shortened by 5 bases and J by 1 base, with 18 bases between the two germline ends. The CDR3 totals 17 residues. The CDR3 bases are TGTGCCAGTAGTCGTCAAGGGCAGGGAATATCCTACAATGAGCAGTTCTTC. It encodes CASSRQGQGISYNEQFF.

This clonotype was recorded many times. The rearrangement uses TRBV29-1 and TRBJ2-3, with 7 bases matching TRBD2. CDR1 is SQVTM and CDR2 is ANQGSEA in the germline V gene. The CDR3 runs to 15 residues. J lost 0 bases, V lost 7 bases, and 10 bases had no gene match. This CDR3 reads CSASGGSWSTDTQYF. CDR3 nucleotide sequence: TGCAGCGCCTCAGGCGGGAGTTGGAGCACAGATACGCAGTATTTT.

This clonotype was detected many times. The chain joins TRBV28 to TRBJ2-5, with TRBD1 matching 11 bases. In germline, CDR1 is MDHEN, CDR2 SYDVKM. The CDR3 has 14 residues. Trimming removed 5 bases from V and 5 bases from J; junction bases left unmatched: 4. CDR3 amino acids: CASSPGTGGETQYF. CDR3 in DNA: TGTGCCAGCAGTCCAGGGACAGGGGGGGAGACCCAGTACTTC.

CDR3 in amino acids: CSARDTGLAGGYEQYF. CDR3 nucleotides: TGCAGTGCTAGAGATACGGGACTAGCGGGAGGTTACGAGCAGTACTTC. The rearrangement joins TRBV20-1 to TRBJ2-7; 15 positions agree with TRBD2. V gave up 0 bases and J gave up 4 bases; unmatched junction bases: 4. The CDR3 is 16 amino acids. Germline CDR1 and CDR2: DFQATT and SNEGSKA (reference sequence).